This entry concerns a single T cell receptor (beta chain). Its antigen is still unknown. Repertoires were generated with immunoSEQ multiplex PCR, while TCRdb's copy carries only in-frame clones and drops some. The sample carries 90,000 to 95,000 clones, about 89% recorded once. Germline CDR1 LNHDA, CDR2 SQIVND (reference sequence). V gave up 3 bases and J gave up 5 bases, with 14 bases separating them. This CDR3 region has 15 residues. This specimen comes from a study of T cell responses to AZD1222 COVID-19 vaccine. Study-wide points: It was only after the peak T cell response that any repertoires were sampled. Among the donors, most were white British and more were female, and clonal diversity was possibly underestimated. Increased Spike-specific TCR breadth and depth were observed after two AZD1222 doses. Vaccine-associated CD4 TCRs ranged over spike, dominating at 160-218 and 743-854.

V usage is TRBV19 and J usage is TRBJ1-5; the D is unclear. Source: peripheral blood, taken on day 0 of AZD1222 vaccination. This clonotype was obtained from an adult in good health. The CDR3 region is CASSMGWGGDQPQHF. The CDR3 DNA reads TGTGCCAGTAGTATGGGTTGGGGTGGGGATCAGCCCCAGCATTTT.